Given below is one T cell receptor beta chain in context. Many counts were recorded for this clonotype. Its binding antigen is unknown. No much larger clone is present one base from it, and per-base qualities are unavailable. V loses 5 bases, J loses 6 bases, and the germline ends lie 20 bases apart. The germline V gene (reference sequence) supplies CDR1 SEHNR and CDR2 FQNEAQ. The CDR3 measures 15 amino acids from cysteine to phenylalanine. Only the CDR3 region is kept as DNA, spanning 45 bases read in frame from base 1. Interpreted using the paper, the treatment or condition label stands for: live attenuated yellow fever vaccine strain. At each blood-draw timepoint, two biological replicates of bulk PBMCs were obtained. PBMCs were isolated from peripheral blood using a standard Ficoll-Paque protocol. TriZol was used to extract RNA from bulk PBMCs, from CD4 and CD8 fractions, and from dextramer-positive and dextramer-negative fractions.

The run used an Illumina NovaSeq 6000. Synthesis of TCR cDNA relied on 5'RACE template switching, a step that introduced a universal primer site along with unique molecular identifiers. Priming for cDNA synthesis came from both the TCR alpha and TCR beta constant segments. Libraries were amplified in two PCR steps, with sample barcodes and sequencing adapters added in the second step. Sequencing of the libraries was done on either Illumina HiSeq 2500 (2x100 bp) or NovaSeq (2x150 bp). The paper's processing steps were these. MIGEC was used to demultiplex reads and collapse the reads into UMI consensus sequences, and MiXCR was used for V(D)J alignment. Vaccine-responding clonotypes were identified with edgeR using replicate PBMC samples, with FDR below 0.01 and a log2 fold change above 5 up to day 15 being required. Each bulk clonotype was labeled CD4 or CD8 based on which sequenced repertoire, CD4 or CD8, contained the clonotype at higher abundance. TCRdb ran its own pipeline on the public reads, namely fastp trimming at Q25 and MiXCR clone calling, and kept in-frame beta chains. Rows with a matching CDR3 protein are joined into one entry that keeps the most common DNA and genes. The V and J calls and clone size are TCRdb's, not the authors'. For this sample there are over 300,000 distinct CDR3 sequences; roughly 3.9% appear just once. 20% to 25% of the sample comes from the top ten.

This sample was taken from a study of T cells after yellow fever vaccination (dated by TCRdb to the late 2010s). Regarding the study in general: The SMART-Seq v4 Ultra Low Input RNA kit was used to prepare libraries from fractions with low cell numbers. Bulk TCR alpha and beta repertoires were sequenced longitudinally to track T-cell clones before and after primary and booster YFV17D yellow fever vaccination. Two healthy male donors, one aged 18 to 30 and one aged 30 to 40 years, were included in the cohort. Blood was collected at multiple timepoints before and after primary and secondary immunization, and bulk PBMC replicates and cell subsets were isolated.

General conclusions and limits of the study: Computational filtering was required because FACS-sorted repertoires could contain abundant contaminating clonotypes from the bulk population. A small share of clonotypes occurred in both CD4 and CD8 compartments, likely arising from convergent recombination. Most clones expanded after primary vaccination were re-detected after the booster (96% of CD4 and 88% of CD8), suggesting broad memory maintenance. The secondary T-cell response was found to be weaker but faster than the primary response, with a peak reached on day 5 rather than on day 15. Because only a couple of donors were included in the study, the extent to which the findings can be generalized is limited.

The material sequenced was PBMCs, taken 5 days after the yellow fever booster vaccination. The receptor was isolated from a young man who received the YFV17D yellow fever vaccine. The V gene is TRBV7-9 and the J gene is TRBJ2-7; TRBD1 might be the D gene, on 6 matching bases. CDR3 sequence: CASSLEQGALSEQYF. The nucleotide sequence reads as follows: TGTGCCAGCAGCCTCGAACAGGGTGCTCTCTCCGAGCAGTACTTC.